The source of this T cell receptor (beta chain) is a study of PD-1 blockade in classical Hodgkin lymphoma (dated by TCRdb to the early 2020s). About the full investigation: Nivolumab dosing was 3 mg/kg intravenously every 2 weeks, continuing until either disease progression or unacceptable toxicity. A peripheral blood immune signature of response to PD-1 blockade in classical Hodgkin lymphoma was defined using TCR beta sequencing and CyTOF. General findings and caveats noted by the study authors: The study covered only a single clinical trial cohort, and the causes of the repertoire differences, possibly disease activity or prior therapy, were still not defined. Among trial patients, those achieving complete response had baseline diversity similar to that of newly diagnosed patients, while diversity was significantly lower in partial responders and progressors. CD4+ but not CD8+ TCR diversity rose significantly by C4D1 (p=0.0027 vs p=0.16), most apparent in complete responders (p=0.02). Baseline TCR diversity was reported as lower in newly diagnosed patients than in healthy donors, and lower still in relapsed/refractory patients. Lower diversity was seen in patients whose nivolumab began less than 1 year after ASCT, and these patients were left out of later analyses so that immune reconstitution would not confound the results.

The germline V gene specifies SGHVS as CDR1 and FNYEAQ as CDR2. There are 13 amino acids in the CDR3, from cysteine to phenylalanine inclusive. Only the CDR3 DNA is retained, 39 bases long and in frame from the first base. Relative to germline, V is 2 bases shorter and J is 4 bases shorter, with 8 bases between their ends. The meaning of the sample's time point label: cycle 2 day 1 (C2D1) of nivolumab. Relapse after autologous stem cell transplantation had occurred in all trial patients, and cohorts A, B and C were distinguished by prior brentuximab vedotin exposure. The trial cohort included more than 55 patients with relapsed/refractory classical Hodgkin lymphoma, and each patient had a best overall response of complete response, partial response or progressive disease. Trial patients were treated with single-agent nivolumab in the multi-cohort phase II CheckMate 205 trial. An independent review committee assessed best overall response by applying the 2007 International Working Group response criteria. Trial PBMCs were collected immediately before nivolumab initiation (C1D1) and during therapy at cycle 2 day 1 and cycle 4 day 1. Peripheral blood was collected in 8 mL Vacutainer Cell Preparation Tubes, from which PBMCs were isolated by centrifugation and then cryopreserved.

Genomic DNA was extracted with the Qiagen DNeasy kit from unsorted PBMCs and from negatively selected CD4+ and CD8+ fractions. TCR beta CDR3 regions were amplified by immunoSEQ multiplex PCR using primers annealing to V and J segments. A synthetic immune receptor repertoire was used to minimize amplification bias, and any residual bias was removed computationally once sequencing was done. On the authors' methods: Custom Python scripts were used to quantify repertoire diversity as the Shannon entropy index. Unsorted, CD4+ and CD8+ repertoires were analyzed separately, except for combined analyses in which CD4+ and CD8+ sequences were merged in silico. Clonal expansion was defined as a frequency increase of at least 2-fold after treatment compared with C1D1, and clones undetected at baseline were assigned a pseudocount of 0.5. Singleton clones were defined as clones with 0 or 1 copy at C1D1, and non-singleton clones were defined as clones with 2 or more copies. Clones expanded in unsorted samples were labelled as CD4+, CD8+ or unknown by matching protein sequences in sorted samples from the same patient. Wilcoxon tests on paired samples were used to test diversity changes from C1D1 to C4D1. The immuneACCESS repertoire file appears here via TCRdb, limited to in-frame rearrangements. These files lack a portion of the clones; in checked studies, under half of the deficit traces to unresolved V genes, and the cause of the others is not known. The V and J calls and the clone size are those of that table, but D and trimming were determined from the DNA. The table for this sample lists about 43,000 clones; approximately 70% of them were counted only once. Jointly, the top ten make up roughly 2.8% of the sample.

This clone appeared once. This clone's antigen is unknown. A read error may explain this, as a much larger clone is one base away. Here the chain combines TRBV7-6 and TRBJ1-1, with no reliable assignment of the D segment. The starting material was peripheral blood mononuclear cells (PBMCs), obtained before the second cycle of nivolumab. The TCR comes from a human donor with classical Hodgkin lymphoma. The DNA reads as follows: TGTGCCAGCAGCTTACCGGGGTCCACTGAAGCTTTCTTT. Its protein reads: CASSLPGSTEAFF. With the rest looked up from the reference TRBV7-6 and TRBJ1-1 genes rather than sequenced, the full variable domain is GAGVSQSPRYKVTKRGQDVALRCDPISGHVSLYWYRQALGQGPEFLTYFNYEAQQDKSGLPNDRFSAERPEGSISTLTIQRTEQRDSAMYRCASSLPGSTEAFFGQGTRLTVV.